These 5 T cell receptor beta chains were all obtained from the same sample, sequenced in a study of T cell changes during pregnancy in multiple sclerosis. Using immunoSEQ multiplex PCR, the repertoire was profiled, and TCRdb retains in-frame clones only, with some absent. The repertoire holds over 70,000 clones, with approximately 89% as singletons. This specimen was peripheral blood, taken in the first trimester of pregnancy. These receptors came from a female donor in good health, enrolled as a control in a pregnancy study.

This clone came up once. The chain links TRBV28 to TRBJ2-7, with a weak D call TRBD1 (7 bases). Trimming shortened V by 6 bases and J by 3 bases, and 15 bases separated the two germline ends. The CDR3 length is 14 residues. Germline-derived CDR1 and CDR2 are MDHEN and SYDVKM. The CDR3 sequence is CASSRQGGGYEQYF. DNA for the CDR3: TGTGCCAGCAGCCGACAGGGAGGTGGCTACGAGCAGTACTTC. Based on the CDR3 plus reference TRBV28 and TRBJ2-7, the full variable domain is DVKVTQSSRYLVKRTGEKVFLECVQDMDHENMFWYRQDPGLGLRLIYFSYDVKMKEKGDIPEGYSVSREKKERFSLILESASTNQTSMYLCASSRQGGGYEQYFGPGTRLTVT.

This chain links TRBV12-5 with TRBJ2-5; D ambiguous. Trimming stripped 2 bases from V and 0 bases from J, with 4 bases between. Germline-derived CDR1 and CDR2 are LGHNT and FRNRAP. The CDR3 has 13 residues. CDR3 sequence reads: CASGLLNQETQYF. The CDR3 DNA is TGTGCTAGTGGTTTGCTAAACCAAGAGACCCAGTACTTC.

CDR3 residues: CASSKNRVMNTEAFF. CDR3 coding DNA: TGTGCCAGTAGTAAAAACAGGGTTATGAACACTGAAGCTTTCTTT. V usage is TRBV19 and J usage is TRBJ1-1; the D gene is possibly TRBD1 (6 bases). The CDR3 extends over 15 amino acids. Germline V CDR1 and CDR2: LNHDA, SQIVND (reference sequence). Trimming took off 4 bases at V and 0 bases at J, with 12 bases between the two ends.

This chain links TRBV4-1 with TRBJ1-5; D gene ambiguous. Per the germline V gene, CDR1 is MGHRA and CDR2 is YSYEKL. The V end lost 6 bases, the J end lost 5 bases, and 11 bases lay between the germline ends. The CDR3 length is 13 residues. The CDR3 sequence: CASSGQDYQPQHF. The CDR3 DNA reads as TGCGCCAGCAGTGGCCAAGACTATCAGCCCCAGCATTTT.

The rearrangement joins TRBV10-3 to TRBJ1-5, with D possibly being TRBD1 (5 bases). Trimming removed 6 bases at V and 0 bases at J, with 6 bases between. The CDR3 contains 13 residues. The germline gives CDR1 ENHRY, CDR2 SYGVKD. CDR3 in DNA: TGTGCCATCAGCGACAGTAGCAATCAGCCCCAGCATTTT. This gives the protein CAISDSSNQPQHF.